The T cell receptor (beta chain) described here comes from a study of blood T cell repertoires in COVID-19 (dated by TCRdb to about 2020). Turning to the overall study: Samples covering the acute and convalescent phases of COVID-19 were provided by collaborators in the United States, Italy and Spain. Where available, HLA class I and class II types were taken from metadata supplied by the sample provider and were not determined by assay-based typing. The samples were drawn from the first 160 participants of the ongoing ImmuneRACE study and from 1,254 subjects provided by 6 global collaborators. The repertoires were released in a freely available public database intended as a resource for research on the immune response to SARS-CoV-2. Sample metadata almost always included a de-identified subject ID, COVID-19 status, age in years and sex. The prospective study material was composed of cDNA or gDNA derived from T cells, B-cell-depleted T cells, or PBMCs. Subjects who had been exposed to COVID-19, were actively infected with it, or had recovered from it provided the deeply sampled blood TCRbeta repertoires that made up the dataset. The paper as a whole reports these results and caveats: Clinical and demographic metadata were provided uncurated, with the amount varying by source and participant.

Counted from cysteine to phenylalanine, this CDR3 has 18 amino acids. The only DNA kept is the CDR3, 54 bases in frame from the first base. At the junction V is shortened by 0 bases and J by 4 bases; bases outside the gene matches: 8. CDR1 MNHEY and CDR2 SMNVEV are derived from the germline V gene (reference sequence). To note about this clone: This clone's antigen is unknown. No much larger clone exists at a distance of one base, and base qualities are not known.

Whole blood was collected in K2EDTA tubes by collaborating institutions according to the institutions' own protocols. For TCRbeta analysis, collaborators shipped samples as frozen whole blood, isolated PBMCs, or DNA extracted from either of those sample types. TCRbeta CDR3 regions were amplified from genomic DNA using the immunoSEQ Assay, a bias-controlled multiplex PCR. In the paper's pipeline: Nucleated cell counts per sample were estimated from amplification of reference gene primers within the assay. Sequence reads were collapsed and filtered to measure the absolute abundance of every unique TCRbeta CDR3 rearrangement. For each sample, productive Simpson clonality was calculated as the square root of Simpson's diversity index across productive rearrangements. Held by TCRdb, this immuneACCESS table contains in-frame sequences only and omits some clones. Under half of the omission traces to an unresolved V gene where checked; the cause of the rest is unknown. V, J and clone size were drawn from that table, and D and trimming were deduced from the DNA. The sample table contains under 100,000 clones; only one count was recorded for approximately 88% of them. The top ten clonotypes cover around 3.4% of the sample.

Sequenced input: peripheral blood. The rearranged chain carries TRBV27 and TRBJ2-6; 8 bases in the junction line up with TRBD2. The TCR originated in a woman in her 70s with acute or convalescent COVID-19. CDR3 reads: CASSLSPGRGAGANVLTF. The DNA sequence is TGTGCCAGCAGTTTATCGCCCGGGCGGGGGGCGGGGGCCAACGTCCTGACTTTC.